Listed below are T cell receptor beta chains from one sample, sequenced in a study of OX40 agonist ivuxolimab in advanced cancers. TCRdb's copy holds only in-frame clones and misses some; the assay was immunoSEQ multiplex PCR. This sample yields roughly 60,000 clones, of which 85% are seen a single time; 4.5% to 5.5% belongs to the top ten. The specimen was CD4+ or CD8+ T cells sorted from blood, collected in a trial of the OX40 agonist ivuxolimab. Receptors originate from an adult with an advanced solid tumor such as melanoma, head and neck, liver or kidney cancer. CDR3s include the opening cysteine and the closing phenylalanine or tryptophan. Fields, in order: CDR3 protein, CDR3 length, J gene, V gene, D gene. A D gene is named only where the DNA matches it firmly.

CASRRTGEVEKLFF 14 TRBJ1-4 TRBV28 TRBD1
CASSSSSTDTQYF 13 TRBJ2-3 TRBV27 -
CASSLSPSGVRTDTQYF 17 TRBJ2-3 TRBV28 -
CASSFGGPGEQYF 13 TRBJ2-7 TRBV27 -
CASSLELNSPLHF 13 TRBJ1-6 TRBV11-2 -
CASSPSSSGTQETQYF 16 TRBJ2-5 TRBV7-8 TRBD2
CATSRDLGIRDGRYF 15 TRBJ2-7 TRBV15 -
CASSAAGGKGNEQFF 15 TRBJ2-1 TRBV11-2 TRBD2
CASSYSQAYEQYF 13 - TRBV6-5 -
CASSSLAGEWNEQFF 15 TRBJ2-1 TRBV27 TRBD2
CASSQGQGDDEQYF 14 TRBJ2-7 TRBV2 TRBD1
CASSFLETQYF 11 TRBJ2-5 TRBV11-3 -
CASSRSGTGETQYF 14 TRBJ2-5 TRBV6-1 -
CASINGGGTGNTIYF 15 TRBJ1-3 TRBV19 -
CASSVGITSYEQYF 14 TRBJ2-7 TRBV9 -
CASSSTPGTGAGNTIYF 17 TRBJ1-3 TRBV5-1 TRBD1
CAWSSGNTIYF 11 TRBJ1-3 TRBV30 -
CASSQGVTSSTDTQYF 16 TRBJ2-3 TRBV14 -
CASSSGTGPYEQYF 14 TRBJ2-7 TRBV7-2 TRBD1
CASSKGGNEQFF 12 TRBJ2-1 TRBV7-9 -
CASSLLAGGSQETQYF 16 TRBJ2-5 TRBV18 TRBD2
CASSIGSQGSYNEQFF 16 TRBJ2-1 TRBV19 -
CASVLGQFHQPQHF 14 TRBJ1-5 TRBV28 -
CASSLEGGDNYGYTF 15 TRBJ1-2 TRBV7-2 -
CASSLRRSGNTIYF 14 TRBJ1-3 TRBV7-8 -
CASSYDNEQFF 11 TRBJ2-1 TRBV6-5 -
CASSQEYNTGELFF 14 TRBJ2-2 TRBV4-3 -
CASSEPRDPDNQPQHF 16 TRBJ1-5 TRBV2 -
CASNEGGYNEQFF 13 TRBJ2-1 TRBV9 -
CASSSSSYNEQFF 13 TRBJ2-1 TRBV6-6 -
CASSFTSSYEQYF 13 TRBJ2-7 TRBV6-5 -
CASGDLEGEQYF 12 TRBJ2-7 TRBV19 -
CASTTFSGAYNEQFF 15 TRBJ2-1 TRBV19 -
CASSQGTSDDEQYF 14 TRBJ2-7 TRBV11-2 TRBD2
CAGGARTGVTGELFF 15 TRBJ2-2 TRBV6-1 TRBD1
CASSIGGANYGYTF 14 TRBJ1-2 TRBV19 -
CASSRTPRSAGNTIYF 16 TRBJ1-3 TRBV7-2 -
CASSESEFSEQYF 13 TRBJ2-7 TRBV10-1 -
CASSLGDTGTVLEQFF 16 TRBJ2-1 TRBV7-3 -